This TCR beta chain was recovered during a study of graft-versus-host responses after intestinal transplantation. At the level of the study: Transplants were multivisceral, liver-intestinal, or isolated intestinal. Every recipient underwent anti-thymocyte globulin induction, then tacrolimus and steroids for approximately 3 years. Study observations and caveats: There were GvH clones found in recipient marrow, and some of them appeared first in ileum or blood.

Researchers sorted proliferating CFSE-low CD3+CD4+ and CD3+CD8+ responders once the reaction had finished. This CDR3 comprises 15 residues. Germline CDR1 and CDR2: MNHEY and SVGAGI. V lost 6 bases, J lost 4 bases, and 15 bases lay in between. Sequenced by immunoSEQ multiplex PCR; TCRdb stores in-frame clones only, minus some. This table has some 4,600 clones, approximately 30% appearing once. This specimen was alloreactive CD4+ T cells from a mixed lymphocyte reaction culture, taken before intestinal transplant. Noted subset: CFSE-low proliferating T cells sorted from roughly 6-day pre-transplant mixed lymphocyte reaction (GvH or HvG direction). The rearrangement uses TRBV6-5 and TRBJ2-2, with D possibly being TRBD1 (5 bases). The clonotype was recovered from a human patient who received an intestinal transplant. The CDR3 reads CASRYTRGATGELFF. CDR3 DNA: TGTGCCAGCAGGTATACAAGGGGCGCCACCGGGGAGCTGTTTTTT.